What follows are 4 T cell receptor beta chains derived from one specimen sequenced in a study of blood T cell repertoires in COVID-19. Measured with immunoSEQ multiplex PCR; TCRdb has only the in-frame clones, and not every one. The sample has approximately 190,000 clones, about 84% seen once; the top ten hold roughly 5%. The sample comprised peripheral blood. The source is a woman in her 30s with acute or convalescent COVID-19.

The chain links TRBV5-5 to TRBJ1-4; TRBD1 matches 9 bases. The germline gives CDR1 SGHKS, CDR2 YYEKEE (reference sequence). The length of the CDR3 is 16 residues. V dropped 6 bases and J dropped 7; count of bases not matched to a gene: 13. CDR3 region: CASTLLPGQGTEKLFF. CDR3 DNA sequence: TGTGCCAGCACCCTGCTCCCCGGACAGGGGACTGAAAAACTGTTTTTT. Complete variable domain (other parts from reference TRBV5-5 and TRBJ1-4): DAGVTQSPTHLIKTRGQQVTLRCSPISGHKSVSWYQQVLGQGPQFIFQYYEKEERGRGNFPDRFSARQFPNYSSELNVNALLLGDSALYLCASTLLPGQGTEKLFFGSGTQLSVL.

The chain carries TRBV6-1 and TRBJ1-5; tentatively, D is TRBD1 (6 bases). The V gene's germline CDR1 is MNHNS and CDR2 SASEGT. The CDR3 totals 13 residues. V was cut by 5 bases and J by 4 bases, with 9 bases left in between. The CDR3 sequence: CASSQQGNQPQHF. DNA for the CDR3: TGTGCCAGCAGTCAACAGGGTAATCAGCCCCAGCATTTT.

This clone was detected only a few times. The chain links TRBV4-1 to TRBJ2-7; possible D gene TRBD2, 6 bases. CDR3 length equals 16 residues. The V end lost 0 bases, the J end lost 1 base, and 13 bases lay between the germline ends. Germline V gives CDR1 MGHRA, CDR2 YSYEKL. CDR3 coding DNA: TGCGCCAGCAGCCAAGATCCGGCGGGGAGTTCCTACGAGCAGTACTTC. Translated: CASSQDPAGSSYEQYF.

A word on this clone: The sample contains more than one DNA sequence encoding this CDR3. The rearrangement uses TRBV19 and TRBJ1-5, with a tentative D call TRBD1 (6 bases). The germline gives CDR1 LNHDA, CDR2 SQIVND (reference sequence). The CDR3 covers 14 residues. V was clipped by 3 bases and J by 2 bases, with 8 bases between them. The CDR3: CASSIAGGNQPQHF. In nucleotides, the CDR3 is TGTGCCAGTAGTATCGCAGGGGGCAATCAGCCCCAGCATTTT.